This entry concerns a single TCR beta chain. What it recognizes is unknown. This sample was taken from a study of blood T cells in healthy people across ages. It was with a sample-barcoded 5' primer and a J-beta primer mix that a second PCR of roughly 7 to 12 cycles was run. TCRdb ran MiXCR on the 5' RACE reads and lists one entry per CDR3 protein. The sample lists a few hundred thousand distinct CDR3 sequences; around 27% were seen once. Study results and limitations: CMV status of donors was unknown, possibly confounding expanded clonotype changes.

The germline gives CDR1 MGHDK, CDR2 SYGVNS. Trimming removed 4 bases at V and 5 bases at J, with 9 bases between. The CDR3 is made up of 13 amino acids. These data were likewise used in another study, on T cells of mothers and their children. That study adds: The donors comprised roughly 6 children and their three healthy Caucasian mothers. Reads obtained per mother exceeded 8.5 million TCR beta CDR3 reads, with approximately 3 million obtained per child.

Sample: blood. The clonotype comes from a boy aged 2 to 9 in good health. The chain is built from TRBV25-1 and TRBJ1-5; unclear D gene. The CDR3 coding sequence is TGTGCCAGCAGTGGCTTTGGGCATCAGCCCCAGCATTTT. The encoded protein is CASSGFGHQPQHF.